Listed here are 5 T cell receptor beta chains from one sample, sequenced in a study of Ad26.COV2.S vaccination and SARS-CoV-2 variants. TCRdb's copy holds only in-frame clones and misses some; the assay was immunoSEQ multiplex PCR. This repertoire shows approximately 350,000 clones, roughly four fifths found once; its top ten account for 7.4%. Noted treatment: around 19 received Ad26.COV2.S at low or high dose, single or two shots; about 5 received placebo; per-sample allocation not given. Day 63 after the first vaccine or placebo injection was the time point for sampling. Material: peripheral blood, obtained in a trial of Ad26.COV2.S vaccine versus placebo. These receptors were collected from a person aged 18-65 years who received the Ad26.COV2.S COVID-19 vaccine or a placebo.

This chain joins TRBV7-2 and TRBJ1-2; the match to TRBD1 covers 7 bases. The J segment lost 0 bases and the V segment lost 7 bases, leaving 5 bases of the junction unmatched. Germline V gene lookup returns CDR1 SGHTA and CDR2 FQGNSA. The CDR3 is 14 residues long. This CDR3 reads CASKPGTANYGYTF. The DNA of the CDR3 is TGTGCCAGCAAACCCGGGACAGCTAACTATGGCTACACCTTC. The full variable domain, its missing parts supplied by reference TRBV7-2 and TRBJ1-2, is GAGVSQSPSNKVTEKGKDVELRCDPISGHTALYWYRQSLGQGLEFLIYFQGNSAPDKSGLPSDRFSAERTGGSVSTLTIQRTQQEDSAVYLCASKPGTANYGYTFGSGTRLTVV.

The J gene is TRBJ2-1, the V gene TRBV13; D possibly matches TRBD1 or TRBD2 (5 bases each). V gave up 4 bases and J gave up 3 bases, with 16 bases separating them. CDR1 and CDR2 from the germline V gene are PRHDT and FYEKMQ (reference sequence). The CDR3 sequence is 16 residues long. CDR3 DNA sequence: TGTGCCAGCAGCTCTCCCGGGACCCGGATCTACAATGAGCAGTTCTTC. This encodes CASSSPGTRIYNEQFF.

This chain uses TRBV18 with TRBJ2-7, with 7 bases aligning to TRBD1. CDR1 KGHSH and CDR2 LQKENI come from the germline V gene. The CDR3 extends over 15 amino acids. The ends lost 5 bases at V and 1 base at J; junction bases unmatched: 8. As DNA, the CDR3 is TGTGCCAGCTCATTTACAGGGGTCTCTTCCTACGAGCAGTACTTC. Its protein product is CASSFTGVSSYEQYF.

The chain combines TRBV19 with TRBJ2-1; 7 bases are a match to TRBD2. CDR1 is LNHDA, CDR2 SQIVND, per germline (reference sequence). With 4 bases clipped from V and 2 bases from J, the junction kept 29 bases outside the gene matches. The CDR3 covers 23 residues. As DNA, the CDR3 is TGTGCCAGTAGTAAGGCCCCACCAACGCTTAGCGGGTTAACCCCTGGGGCCTACAATGAGCAGTTCTTC. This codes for CASSKAPPTLSGLTPGAYNEQFF.

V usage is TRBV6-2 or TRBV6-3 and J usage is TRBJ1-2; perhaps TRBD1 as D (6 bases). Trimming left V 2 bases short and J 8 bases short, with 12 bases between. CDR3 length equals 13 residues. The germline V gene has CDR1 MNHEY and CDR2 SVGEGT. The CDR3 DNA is TGTGCCAGCAGTTACCCTCGGACAGAAGGCTACACCTTC. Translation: CASSYPRTEGYTF.